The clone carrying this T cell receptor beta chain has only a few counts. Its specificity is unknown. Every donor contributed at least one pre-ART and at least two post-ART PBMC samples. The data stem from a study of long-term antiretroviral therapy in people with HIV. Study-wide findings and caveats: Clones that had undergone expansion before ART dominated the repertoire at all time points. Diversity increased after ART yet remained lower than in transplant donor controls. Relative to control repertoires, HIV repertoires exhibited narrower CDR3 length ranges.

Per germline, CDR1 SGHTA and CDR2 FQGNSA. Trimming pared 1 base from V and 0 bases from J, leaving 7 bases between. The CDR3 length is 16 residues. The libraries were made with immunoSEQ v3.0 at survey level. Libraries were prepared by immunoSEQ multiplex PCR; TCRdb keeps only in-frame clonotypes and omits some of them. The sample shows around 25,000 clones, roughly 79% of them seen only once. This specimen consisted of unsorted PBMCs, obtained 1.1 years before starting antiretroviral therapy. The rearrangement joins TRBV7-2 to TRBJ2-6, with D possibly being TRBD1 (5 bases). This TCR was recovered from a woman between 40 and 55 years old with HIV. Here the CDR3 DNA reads TGTGCCAGCAGCTTAGGGGGCCACTCTGGGGCCAACGTCCTGACTTTC. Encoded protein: CASSLGGHSGANVLTF.